This is a list of T cell receptor beta chains from one sample in a study of liver allograft versus peripheral blood T cells. TCRdb re-derived calls from the reads in MiXCR, one entry per CDR3 protein. The sample comprises 8,500 to 9,500 distinct CDR3 sequences, approximately 20% of which are singletons, and 4.5% to 6% rests with the top ten. Receptors originate from a human patient who had a liver transplant. Some T cells may originate from the graft donor. Each CDR3 is given with its conserved first and last residue. The D gene is left open where the match is weak. Only part of the rows carry a size: once, few, many, or a class if the clone is expanded.

V,size,D,J,CDR3,DNA
TRBV20-1,-,-,TRBJ1-2,CSPYRQAVGHNYGYTF,TGCAGTCCGTACCGACAGGCGGTGGGCCATAACTATGGCTACACCTTC
TRBV6-5,medium-sized,-,TRBJ2-5,CASRGTLETQYF,TGTGCCAGCCGAGGGACTTTGGAGACCCAGTACTTC
TRBV5-4,medium-sized,-,TRBJ2-1,CASSNGPGNEQFF,TGTGCCAGCAGCAACGGACCAGGGAATGAGCAGTTCTTC
TRBV28,-,TRBD1,TRBJ2-1,CASTPLDRGSLNEQFF,TGTGCCAGCACTCCCCTGGACAGGGGATCTCTCAATGAGCAGTTCTTC
TRBV19,large,TRBD1,TRBJ2-3,CASSNRGLMGTDTQYF,TGTGCCAGTAGCAACAGGGGGCTTATGGGCACAGATACGCAGTATTTT
TRBV5-4,medium-sized,-,TRBJ2-2,CASSLAGRKPNTGELFF,TGTGCCAGCAGCTTGGCCGGGCGGAAACCGAACACCGGGGAGCTGTTTTTT
TRBV7-2,medium-sized,-,TRBJ2-2,CASSLEGAGELFF,TGTGCCAGCAGCTTAGAGGGGGCCGGGGAGCTGTTTTTT
TRBV28,-,TRBD1,TRBJ2-5,CASRRDRVQETQYF,TGTGCCAGCAGACGGGACAGGGTCCAAGAGACCCAGTACTTC
TRBV27,medium-sized,TRBD2,TRBJ2-5,CASSSRLAGQETQYF,TGTGCCAGCAGTTCGCGACTAGCGGGACAAGAGACCCAGTACTTC
TRBV6-1,medium-sized,TRBD2,TRBJ2-3,CASSLRTSVSTDTQYF,TGTGCCAGCAGTTTACGGACTAGCGTTAGCACAGATACGCAGTATTTT
TRBV12-3/TRBV12-4,few,-,TRBJ1-2,CASSLGAYGYTF,TGTGCCAGCAGTTTAGGGGCCTATGGCTACACCTTC
TRBV19,medium-sized,-,TRBJ2-1,CASSGGVNSYNEQFF,TGTGCCAGTAGCGGCGGGGTGAACTCCTACAATGAGCAGTTCTTC
TRBV20-1,-,-,TRBJ2-5,CSAGHVGGRIETQYF,TGCAGTGCCGGGCACGTGGGGGGGCGGATAGAGACCCAGTACTTC
TRBV9,medium-sized,TRBD1,TRBJ2-7,CASSVSGQGAVYEQYF,TGTGCCAGCAGCGTATCGGGACAGGGGGCGGTCTACGAGCAGTACTTC
TRBV6-5,few,TRBD2,TRBJ2-3,CASSLLTGTSGEDTQYF,TGTGCCAGCAGCCTCCTAACCGGGACTAGCGGGGAGGATACGCAGTATTTT
TRBV6-1,-,-,TRBJ1-1,CASSEAISLGAFF,TGTGCCAGCAGTGAAGCAATAAGTTTAGGAGCTTTCTTT
TRBV6-5,-,TRBD1,TRBJ1-2,CASSYSRTGGSGYGYTF,TGTGCCAGCAGTTACTCTCGGACAGGGGGCTCGGGCTATGGCTACACCTTC
TRBV29-1,medium-sized,TRBD1,TRBJ2-7,CSVVSGTAPYEQYF,TGCAGCGTCGTTTCCGGGACAGCTCCCTACGAGCAGTACTTC
TRBV7-3,-,TRBD1,TRBJ1-1,CASSWDSNTEAFF,TGTGCCAGCAGCTGGGACAGTAACACTGAAGCTTTCTTT
TRBV12-3/TRBV12-4,-,-,TRBJ2-7,CASSLPDPSYEQYF,TGTGCCAGCAGTTTGCCGGACCCCAGCTACGAGCAGTACTTC
TRBV7-9,-,TRBD1,TRBJ1-5,CASSSGQGGQPQHF,TGTGCCAGCAGCTCCGGACAGGGCGGCCAGCCCCAGCATTTT
TRBV6-8,few,TRBD2,TRBJ2-5,CASSYSGAGGPNVGTQYF,TGTGCCAGCAGTTACTCTGGAGCGGGAGGGCCAAATGTCGGGACCCAGTACTTC
TRBV6-1,many,-,TRBJ2-7,CASSDVTPGPSYEQYF,TGTGCCAGCAGTGATGTTACGCCAGGGCCATCGTACGAGCAGTACTTC
TRBV6-1,-,TRBD2,TRBJ2-2,CASSSTSGSTGELFF,TGTGCCAGCAGTTCGACTAGCGGGAGCACCGGGGAGCTGTTTTTT
TRBV10-3,few,TRBD1,TRBJ1-3,CAARRQGDSGNTIYF,TGTGCCGCCAGGAGACAGGGTGACTCTGGAAACACCATATATTTT
TRBV28,medium-sized,-,TRBJ1-1,CASVKREKLRVLGEAFF,TGTGCCAGCGTTAAGAGAGAAAAACTGAGGGTATTGGGTGAAGCTTTCTTT
TRBV29-1,medium-sized,-,TRBJ2-7,CSVKQGLQSSYEQYF,TGCAGCGTAAAACAGGGCCTCCAAAGCTCCTACGAGCAGTACTTC
TRBV28,medium-sized,TRBD2,TRBJ2-5,CASSPGTSVGETQYF,TGTGCCAGCAGTCCTGGGACTAGCGTAGGAGAGACCCAGTACTTC
TRBV2,-,-,TRBJ1-6,CASTGEGFRPLHF,TGTGCCAGCACCGGGGAAGGTTTCAGGCCCCTCCACTTT
TRBV24-1,medium-sized,TRBD2,TRBJ2-1,CATSLPGLAGGEQFF,TGTGCCACCAGTCTGCCGGGACTAGCGGGGGGAGAGCAGTTCTTC
TRBV9,once,-,TRBJ2-6,CASSDLRGEISGANVLTF,TGTGCCAGCAGCGACCTGAGGGGGGAGATCTCTGGGGCCAACGTCCTGACTTTC
TRBV27,medium-sized,TRBD2,TRBJ2-7,CASSLEREAYEQYF,TGTGCCAGCAGTCTGGAGCGGGAGGCCTACGAGCAGTACTTC
TRBV7-9,few,-,TRBJ2-5,CASSGKGQETQYF,TGTGCCAGCAGCGGCAAGGGACAAGAGACCCAGTACTTC
TRBV30,many,TRBD2,TRBJ2-5,CAWKRGGAETQYF,TGTGCCTGGAAACGCGGGGGGGCTGAGACCCAGTACTTC
TRBV20-1,few,-,TRBJ1-2,CSAREGGRGNYGYTF,TGCAGTGCTAGAGAGGGGGGCAGGGGTAACTATGGCTACACCTTC
TRBV20-1,few,-,TRBJ1-2,CSAREGLRPESLYRVYGYTF,TGCAGTGCTAGAGAAGGTTTGAGACCCGAATCCTTATATCGGGTCTATGGCTACACCTTC
TRBV27,medium-sized,-,TRBJ2-2,CASSSDRYSGELFF,TGTGCCAGCAGTTCCGATCGATATTCCGGGGAGCTGTTTTTT
TRBV30,few,-,TRBJ1-4,CAWNPAGSTNEKLFF,TGTGCCTGGAATCCGGCGGGGTCTACTAATGAAAAACTGTTTTTT
TRBV6-2/TRBV6-3,few,-,TRBJ1-4,CASSPGPGRTNEKLFF,TGTGCCAGCAGTCCCGGTCCCGGAAGGACTAATGAAAAACTGTTTTTT
TRBV9,-,TRBD2,TRBJ2-3,CASSVGLAGGSLDTQYF,TGTGCCAGCAGCGTGGGACTAGCGGGGGGTTCGTTGGATACGCAGTATTTT
TRBV5-4,many,-,TRBJ2-2,CASSLEQANTGELFF,TGTGCCAGCAGCTTGGAACAGGCGAACACCGGGGAGCTGTTTTTT
TRBV29-1,medium-sized,-,TRBJ1-1,CSVDSGLNTEAFF,TGCAGCGTTGATAGCGGGTTGAACACTGAAGCTTTCTTT
TRBV12-5,-,-,TRBJ1-4,CASAREDEKLFF,TGTGCTAGTGCCCGGGAAGATGAAAAACTGTTTTTT
TRBV7-2,few,TRBD1,TRBJ1-5,CASSWGGTGSQPQHF,TGTGCCAGCAGCTGGGGGGGGACAGGGAGTCAGCCCCAGCATTTT
TRBV5-3,-,-,TRBJ2-2,CAGLTRAGELFF,TGTGCCGGCCTTACTAGGGCCGGGGAGCTGTTTTTT
TRBV6-6,few,TRBD1,TRBJ1-3,CASSSPTGYSGNTIYF,TGTGCCAGCAGTTCCCCGACAGGGTACTCTGGAAACACCATATATTTT
TRBV6-1,medium-sized,-,TRBJ1-5,CASTSQDYQPQHF,TGTGCCAGCACCTCCCAGGATTATCAGCCCCAGCATTTT
TRBV18,medium-sized,-,TRBJ1-1,CASSPQGSNTEAFF,TGTGCCAGCTCACCACAGGGGTCCAACACTGAAGCTTTCTTT
TRBV7-9,-,-,TRBJ1-2,CASSLGGRRADYGYTF,TGTGCCAGCAGCTTAGGGGGACGGCGAGCAGACTATGGCTACACCTTC
TRBV10-3,medium-sized,-,TRBJ1-1,CASQSNRTLNTEAFF,TGTGCCAGCCAGTCAAATCGGACCCTGAACACTGAAGCTTTCTTT
TRBV7-3,-,TRBD1,TRBJ2-2,CASSLTRDRANTGELFF,TGTGCCAGCAGCTTAACCCGGGACAGAGCGAACACCGGGGAGCTGTTTTTT
TRBV20-1,-,-,TRBJ1-1,CSATGTEAFF,TGCAGTGCTACAGGAACTGAAGCTTTCTTT
TRBV6-5,medium-sized,-,TRBJ2-2,CASTSGTPNTGELFF,TGTGCCAGCACCTCCGGGACCCCGAACACCGGGGAGCTGTTTTTT
TRBV29-1,medium-sized,TRBD1,TRBJ1-2,CSVVPTGFGYTF,TGCAGCGTAGTGCCGACAGGGTTCGGCTACACCTTC
TRBV20-1,-,-,TRBJ1-1,CSARVLDRMNTEAFF,TGCAGTGCTAGAGTTCTCGACAGAATGAACACTGAAGCTTTCTTT